This entry lists 10 T cell receptor beta chains sequenced from one sample in a study of T cells in Graves' hyperthyroidism and ophthalmopathy. There were TCR beta CDR3 regions amplified from RNA transcripts. The TCR CDR3 was amplified in a first-round RT-PCR using the HTBI primer set. TCRdb itself ran the multiplex PCR reads through MiXCR, one entry per CDR3 protein. This sample has 350,000 or so distinct CDR3 sequences, with roughly 20% found just once. What was sequenced was blood. These receptors originate from a woman in her thirties or forties with Graves' ophthalmopathy.

For this clonotype: The junction departs from germline at one end; a sequencing error may be responsible. The genes are TRBV5-1 and TRBJ2-6, with D possibly matching TRBD1 (6 bases). The CDR3 is 13 residues long. Germline V gene data show CDR1 as SGHRS and CDR2 as YFSETQ. As DNA, the CDR3 is TGCGCCAGCAGCTTGGAGGGGGTCCACGTCGTGGCTTTC. Amino acid sequence: CASSLEGVHVVAF.

This clonotype was recorded many times. The chain uses TRBV6-2 or TRBV6-3 and TRBJ1-5; no clear D. Looked up from germline, CDR1 is MNHEY and CDR2 is SVGEGT. V lost 6 bases, J lost 0 bases, and 18 bases lay in between. The CDR3 is made up of 17 amino acids. The chain's CDR3 is CASRPTSKLDSNQPQHF. CDR3 nucleotides: TGTGCCAGCAGACCCACGAGTAAACTCGATAGCAATCAGCCCCAGCATTTT.

This clonotype has just a few counts. This chain joins TRBV7-8 and TRBJ2-2; unclear D gene. The V and J ends lost 2 bases and 1 base respectively, with 11 bases between them. Germline loops: CDR1 SGHVS, CDR2 FQNEAQ. The CDR3 has 16 amino acids. Written as DNA, the CDR3 is TGTGCCAGCAGCTTAAACAATAGGTTGAACACCGGGGAGCTGTTTTTT. It specifies CASSLNNRLNTGELFF.

The chain is built from TRBV6-1 and TRBJ1-1; no firm D call. V gave up 4 bases and J gave up 9 bases, with 18 bases separating them. The CDR3 runs to 14 residues. Per the germline V gene, CDR1 is MNHNS and CDR2 is SASEGT. As DNA, the CDR3 is TGTGCCAGCAGTGCTCCGGGTGGGAGAGAAAAAGCTTTCTTT. It yields the protein CASSAPGGREKAFF.

As for this clonotype: A much more abundant neighbour one base away suggests this may be a read error. This chain links TRBV24-1 with TRBJ2-5, with D possibly TRBD2 on 5 matching bases. The germline V gene encodes CDR1 KGHDR and CDR2 SFDVKD. V lost 9 bases and J lost 4, with 11 bases in between. This CDR3 is 12 amino acids long. The DNA for the CDR3 is TGTGCCACCGGACTGGGTAGAGAGACCCAGTACTTC. It codes for CATGLGRETQYF.

This clonotype was counted ten times or more. V usage is TRBV10-2 and J usage is TRBJ2-5; D may be TRBD2 (5 bases). V was cut by 0 bases and J by 5 bases, with 13 bases left in between. The CDR3 spans 15 residues. CDR1 is WSHSY, CDR2 SAAADI, per germline. CDR3 coding DNA: TGCGCCAGCAGTGAGTCACTAGTTGGGCGGGAGACCCAGTACTTC. Translating it yields CASSESLVGRETQYF.

This clonotype was found many times. The chain recombines TRBV28 with TRBJ1-2, with D uncertain. Trimming stripped 7 bases from V and 2 bases from J, with 11 bases between. Germline values: CDR1 MDHEN, CDR2 SYDVKM. The CDR3 runs to 13 residues. This CDR3 is CASIQSRNYGYTF. The CDR3 coding sequence is TGTGCCAGCATCCAGAGCAGGAACTATGGCTACACCTTC.

The sample holds many counts of this clonotype. This rearrangement joins TRBV7-2 to TRBJ2-7; 8 nucleotides match TRBD1. This CDR3 region has 17 residues. V lost 6 bases and J lost 2; bases outside the gene matches: 15. CDR1 and CDR2 (germline): SGHTA, FQGNSA. For the CDR3, the DNA is TGTGCCAGCAGTTACCTCCCCGACAGGGGTGTGACCTACGAGCAGTACTTC. This encodes CASSYLPDRGVTYEQYF.

Ten or more counts support this clonotype. The V gene is TRBV30, the J gene TRBJ2-7, with D unclear. Trimming removed 0 bases at V and 9 bases at J, with 18 bases between. The CDR3 loop spans 14 amino acids. Germline-derived CDR1 and CDR2 are GTSNPN and SVGIG (reference sequence). This CDR3 reads CAWSVTGIVWGQYF. CDR3 DNA sequence: TGTGCCTGGAGTGTAACTGGGATAGTATGGGGGCAGTACTTC.

This clonotype was recorded at least ten times. This sequence joins TRBV27 and TRBJ2-7; 8 nucleotides line up with TRBD2. V trimming: 0 bases; J trimming: 6 bases; junction bases outside the gene matches: 10. Germline lookup yields CDR1 MNHEY and CDR2 SMNVEV (reference sequence). The CDR3 is 16 residues long. The CDR3 DNA sequence: TGTGCCAGCAGTTTATCGATTTCGGGGGCGGGAGGCGAGCAGTACTTC. As protein: CASSLSISGAGGEQYF.